One sample yielded the 31 T cell receptor beta chains listed below, sequenced in a study of monozygotic twins with inflammatory bowel disease (dated by TCRdb to the late 2010s). The library was built by means of 5' RACE. Sequencer: Illumina HiSeq 2500. Reprocessed by TCRdb, the reads give a single entry per CDR3 protein sequence, without DNA. In this sample's table one finds over 350,000 distinct CDR3 sequences. The ten largest clones add up to approximately 2.8% of the sample. What was sequenced was blood. The receptors here all came from a human donor with ulcerative colitis or Crohn's disease, or a healthy co-twin of an affected twin (not recorded which).

The genes are TRBV29-1 and TRBJ2-5. The CDR3 spans 12 residues. CDR1 SQVTM and CDR2 ANQGSEA come from the germline V gene. CDR3 residues: CSVLSQQETQYF.

V gene TRBV20-1 combines with J gene TRBJ1-3; the TRBD1 assignment by TCRdb is unverifiable without DNA. This CDR3 has 11 amino acids. Per germline, CDR1 DFQATT and CDR2 SNEGSKA (reference sequence). The chain's CDR3 is CSAKDRATIYF.

The chain is built from TRBV5-5 and TRBJ2-2; TCRdb indicates TRBD2, and absent DNA this call remains unverified. CDR1 SGHKS and CDR2 YYEKEE come from the germline V gene (reference sequence). This CDR3 is 15 amino acids long. CDR3 sequence: CASTPLAANTGELFF.

This chain links TRBV7-8 with TRBJ2-5; no DNA is available, so the TRBD2 call from TCRdb remains unchecked. CDR1 SGHVS and CDR2 FQNEAQ come from the germline V gene. CDR3 length equals 16 residues. CDR3 residues: CASKRQGRARLETQYF.

CDR3 residues: CASSQEGGGGLGTGELFF. The rearrangement uses TRBV4-3 and TRBJ2-2; no DNA is available, so the TRBD2 call from TCRdb remains unchecked. This CDR3 region has 18 residues. CDR1 is LGHNA, CDR2 YSLEER, per germline.

The rearrangement links TRBV11-1 to TRBJ2-5; TCRdb's D call of TRBD2 is untestable without DNA. Looked up from germline, CDR1 is SGHAT and CDR2 is FQDESV (reference sequence). The CDR3 extends over 18 amino acids. The CDR3 here is CASSLRLGLAGGEETQYF.

This rearrangement joins TRBV27 to TRBJ2-5; TCRdb picks TRBD1, but there is no DNA to check that call. The germline V gene has CDR1 MNHEY and CDR2 SMNVEV (reference sequence). The CDR3 extends over 14 amino acids. The CDR3 here is CASSLSSGEETQYF.

CDR3 loop: CASTPSGQHTEAFF. The chain recombines TRBV9 with TRBJ1-1. The CDR3 spans 14 residues. Per germline, CDR1 SGDLS and CDR2 YYNGEE.

This chain joins TRBV30 and TRBJ1-1; TCRdb designates TRBD1, a call that cannot be tested without DNA. The CDR3 extends over 17 amino acids. The V gene's germline CDR1 is GTSNPN and CDR2 SVGIG (reference sequence). The CDR3 region is CAWSVRGAPTGREKAFF.

V usage is TRBV5-1 and J usage is TRBJ2-7; TCRdb returns TRBD1, unconfirmable since there is no DNA. Germline V lookup: CDR1 SGHRS, CDR2 YFSETQ. This CDR3 spans 14 amino acids. This CDR3 reads CASSSGQPLYEQYF.

The chain uses TRBV10-3 and TRBJ2-7; without DNA, the TCRdb call of TRBD2 cannot be checked. The CDR3 runs 16 residues. Germline loops: CDR1 ENHRY, CDR2 SYGVKD. This CDR3 reads CAITKGSGGYTYEQYF.

The chain is built from TRBV2 and TRBJ2-6; TCRdb's D call of TRBD2 is untestable without DNA. This CDR3 region has 15 residues. Germline lookup yields CDR1 SNHLY and CDR2 FYNNEI. The CDR3 here is CASSVGGTGANVLTF.

The chain combines TRBV5-1 with TRBJ2-3; TCRdb lists TRBD1, though no DNA is available to test this call. The germline CDR1 and CDR2 sequences are SGHRS and YFSETQ. This CDR3 comprises 17 residues. The CDR3 spells CASSLPPSGKSTDTQYF.

The rearrangement joins TRBV18 to TRBJ1-5; the TRBD1 assignment by TCRdb is unverifiable without DNA. Germline V gene sequence: CDR1 KGHSH, CDR2 LQKENI. The CDR3 spans 16 residues. The chain's CDR3 is CASSPGGMFSNQPQHF. The whole variable domain, remainder taken from reference TRBV18 and TRBJ1-5, is NAGVMQNPRHLVRRRGQEARLRCSPMKGHSHVYWYRQLPEEGLKFMVYLQKENIIDESGMPKERFSAEFPKEGPSILRIQQVVRGDSAAYFCASSPGGMFSNQPQHFGDGTRLSIL.

The chain links TRBV6-2 or TRBV6-3 to TRBJ2-7; the TCRdb D gene call, TRBD2, has no DNA to confirm it. This CDR3 region has 15 residues. The germline V gene encodes CDR1 MNHEY and CDR2 SVGEGT. CDR3 sequence: CASSNRPSGGYEQYF.

This chain uses TRBV5-1 with TRBJ1-1. Germline V gene lookup returns CDR1 SGHRS and CDR2 YFSETQ. The CDR3 contains 14 residues. The CDR3 here is CASGNNGRETEAFF. Full variable domain (outside the CDR3, taken from reference TRBV5-1 and TRBJ1-1): KAGVTQTPRYLIKTRGQQVTLSCSPISGHRSVSWYQQTPGQGLQFLFEYFSETQRNKGNFPGRFSGRQFSNSRSEMNVSTLELGDSALYLCASGNNGRETEAFFGQGTRLTVV.

The chain combines TRBV4-2 with TRBJ2-3; no DNA is available, so the TRBD2 call from TCRdb remains unchecked. This CDR3 region has 17 residues. Germline CDR1 and CDR2: LGHNA and YNFKEQ. The CDR3 region is CASSQVIGTSGQGTQYF.

This chain links TRBV20-1 with TRBJ2-1; TCRdb's D call of TRBD2 is untestable without DNA. Germline CDR1 reads DFQATT; CDR2 reads SNEGSKA (reference sequence). This CDR3 contains 16 residues. CDR3: CSASWDFLSSYNEQFF.

The rearrangement links TRBV5-1 to TRBJ1-6. CDR1 is SGHRS and CDR2 is YFSETQ in the germline V gene. The CDR3 is made up of 14 amino acids. The CDR3 sequence: CASSLGRESSPLHF.

The CDR3 is CASSHKGTSGSRGGADTQYF. V usage is TRBV4-1 and J usage is TRBJ2-3; TCRdb lists TRBD2, though no DNA is available to test this call. The CDR3 length is 20 residues. Germline V gives CDR1 MGHRA, CDR2 YSYEKL.

The gene calls are TRBV5-1 and TRBJ1-6. The CDR3 length is 14 residues. Germline V lookup: CDR1 SGHRS, CDR2 YFSETQ. CDR3 in amino acids: CASSLGRNNSPLHF.

This chain joins TRBV5-1 and TRBJ1-1; TCRdb returns TRBD1, unconfirmable since there is no DNA. Germline CDR1 is SGHRS and CDR2 is YFSETQ. The CDR3 covers 17 residues. CDR3 amino acids: CASSRGTGENLHTEAFF.

The rearrangement links TRBV7-9 to TRBJ1-2. This CDR3 spans 13 amino acids. Germline V lookup: CDR1 SEHNR, CDR2 FQNEAQ (reference sequence). CDR3 protein: CASSLPENYGYTF.

The V call is TRBV29-1, the J call TRBJ1-1; TCRdb's D gene call, TRBD1, goes unchecked for lack of DNA. Per germline, CDR1 SQVTM and CDR2 ANQGSEA. The length of the CDR3 is 13 residues. The CDR3 spells CSVGQGVRAEAFF.

J is TRBJ2-2 and V is TRBV27; the D gene TCRdb calls, TRBD1, cannot be checked with no DNA. The CDR3 spans 17 residues. The germline V gene encodes CDR1 MNHEY and CDR2 SMNVEV (reference sequence). CDR3 residues: CASNPLAGALNTGELFF.

The chain uses TRBV28 and TRBJ2-7; with no DNA, the TCRdb D assignment of TRBD1 cannot be verified. Per germline, CDR1 MDHEN and CDR2 SYDVKM. The CDR3 extends over 15 amino acids. This chain's CDR3 is CASSLRTGEWREQYF.

The V call is TRBV4-3, the J call TRBJ2-7; TCRdb's D gene call, TRBD1, goes unchecked for lack of DNA. The CDR3 spans 16 residues. Germline CDR1 and CDR2: LGHNA and YSLEER. CDR3 protein: CASSQDRLRRGDEQYF.

The rearrangement joins TRBV15 to TRBJ2-1; TCRdb's D gene call, TRBD2, goes unchecked for lack of DNA. The CDR3 contains 14 residues. Germline V gives CDR1 LNHNV, CDR2 YYDKDF (reference sequence). The CDR3 protein is CATSRVGTYNEQFF.

V is TRBV7-2 and J is TRBJ2-3. The CDR3 runs 15 residues. Germline CDR1 is SGHTA and CDR2 is FQGNSA. CDR3 sequence: CASSLAPAGTDTQYF.

The CDR3 sequence: CASSYRTSGVLNLNEQFF. The chain uses TRBV6-2 or TRBV6-3 and TRBJ2-1; TCRdb picks TRBD2, but there is no DNA to check that call. The germline V gene has CDR1 MNHEY and CDR2 SVGEGT. This CDR3 comprises 18 residues.

The chain links TRBV24-1 to TRBJ2-2; the D gene TCRdb calls, TRBD2, cannot be checked with no DNA. Germline CDR1 KGHDR, CDR2 SFDVKD. CDR3 length: 15 residues. CDR3: CATSDRKDYTGELFF.